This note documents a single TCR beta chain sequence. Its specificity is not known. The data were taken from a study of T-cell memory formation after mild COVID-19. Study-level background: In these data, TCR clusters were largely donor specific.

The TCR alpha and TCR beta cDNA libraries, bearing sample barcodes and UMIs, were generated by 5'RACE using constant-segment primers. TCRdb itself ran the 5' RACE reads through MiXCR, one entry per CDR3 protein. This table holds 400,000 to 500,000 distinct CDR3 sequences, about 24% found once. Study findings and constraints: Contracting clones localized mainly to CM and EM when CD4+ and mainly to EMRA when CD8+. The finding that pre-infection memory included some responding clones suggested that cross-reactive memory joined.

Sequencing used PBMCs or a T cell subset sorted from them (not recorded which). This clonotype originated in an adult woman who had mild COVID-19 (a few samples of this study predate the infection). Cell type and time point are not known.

The CDR3 DNA follows: TGTGCCAGCAGCTCCACGTGGGGGAACACTGAAGCTTTCTTT. The encoded protein is CASSSTWGNTEAFF. V gene TRBV5-4 combines with J gene TRBJ1-1; D not resolved. The germline gives CDR1 SGHNT, CDR2 YYREEE (reference sequence). The V end lost 3 bases, the J end lost 1 base, and 10 bases lay between the germline ends. The CDR3 loop spans 14 amino acids. Filled out from reference TRBV5-4 and TRBJ1-1, the complete variable domain reads ETGVTQSPTHLIKTRGQQVTLRCSSQSGHNTVSWYQQALGQGPQFIFQYYREEENGRGNFPPRFSGLQFPNYSSELNVNALELDDSALYLCASSSTWGNTEAFFGQGTRLTVV.